This T cell receptor beta chain was identified in a study of cytomegalovirus exposure and HLA in healthy donors. Study summary: Later analysis reported that the 120 validation repertoires shared the platform of the roughly 680 first-cohort repertoires.

After removal of 2 bases from V and 5 bases from J, the junction contained 5 bases not matched to a gene. Germline V gene sequence: CDR1 GTSNPN, CDR2 SVGIG (reference sequence). The CDR3 runs to 13 residues. Sequencing used immunoSEQ multiplex PCR; TCRdb keeps in-frame clones, though not all of them. The sample shows 200,000 or so clones, around 90% of them seen only once. The material sequenced was PBMCs. This receptor was identified in a woman between 18 and 30 years old in good health and CMV-seronegative. J is TRBJ2-7 and V is TRBV30; TRBD1 matches at 8 bases. CDR3 amino acids: CAWSWTGPHEQYF. CDR3 DNA sequence: TGTGCCTGGAGTTGGACAGGGCCCCACGAGCAGTACTTC.